Below are 28 T cell receptor beta chains sequenced from a single sample in a study of human T cells and chemical hapten exposure. TCRdb re-derived calls from the RACE reads in MiXCR, one entry per CDR3 protein. This sample carries some 200,000 distinct CDR3 sequences, around 30% of them seen once, and the ten largest clones take roughly 3%. Time point denoted: pre-sensitization, week 0. Treatment here: therapeutic diphenylcyclopropenone sensitization with weekly scalp DPC. This specimen was whole blood, taken in connection with sensitization to the hapten diphenylcyclopropenone (DPC). These receptors originate from a young woman with alopecia areata. Some clones in this sample may be carry-over from other donors' samples.

The V and J genes are TRBV18 and TRBJ1-4; D not certain. Trimming took 2 bases from V and 8 from J, leaving 9 bases between them. The CDR3 is made up of 13 amino acids. Germline CDR1 reads KGHSH; CDR2 reads LQKENI. The CDR3 DNA follows: TGTGCCAGCTCACCATTGTTAGGGGAAAAACTGTTTTTT. Protein sequence: CASSPLLGEKLFF.

This clonotype has just one count. This chain joins TRBV24-1 and TRBJ2-2; D is perhaps TRBD1 (5 bases). This CDR3 region has 13 residues. The germline V gene encodes CDR1 KGHDR and CDR2 SFDVKD. V was clipped by 9 bases and J by 7 bases, with 14 bases between them. Written as DNA, the CDR3 is TGTGCCACCGACAGCCGGATGGGCGGGGAGCTGTTTTTT. Its translation: CATDSRMGGELFF.

The sample holds a few counts of this clonotype. The chain has TRBV28 and TRBJ1-5; 9 nucleotides agree with TRBD1. Germline CDR1 is MDHEN and CDR2 is SYDVKM. The V and J ends lost 8 bases and 7 bases, in that order; junction bases with no gene match: 6. CDR3 length: 13 residues. CDR3 nucleotide sequence: TGTGCCAGCGGTGGACAGGGGAGGCAGCCCCAGCATTTT. Residues: CASGGQGRQPQHF.

The chain combines TRBV18 with TRBJ1-3; D is perhaps TRBD1 (5 bases). Looked up from germline, CDR1 is KGHSH and CDR2 is LQKENI. This CDR3 contains 17 residues. Trimming removed 4 bases at V and 4 bases at J, with 20 bases between. CDR3 bases: TGTGCCAGCTCACGAGCGCCGACAGTAATCGCCGGAAACACCATATATTTT. Protein sequence: CASSRAPTVIAGNTIYF. Complete variable domain (other parts from reference TRBV18 and TRBJ1-3): NAGVMQNPRHLVRRRGQEARLRCSPMKGHSHVYWYRQLPEEGLKFMVYLQKENIIDESGMPKERFSAEFPKEGPSILRIQQVVRGDSAAYFCASSRAPTVIAGNTIYFGEGSWLTVV.

The genes are TRBV4-3 and TRBJ2-3; 10 nucleotides line up with TRBD2. Trimming removed 0 bases from V and 9 bases from J; junction bases left unmatched: 9. The CDR3 has 16 residues. Germline V gene lookup returns CDR1 LGHNA and CDR2 YSLEER. The DNA for the CDR3 is TGCGCCAGCAGCCAAGATAGAGCGGGGGGGCCCGGAACGCAGTATTTT. Encoded protein: CASSQDRAGGPGTQYF.

This clonotype was found a few times. V usage is TRBV10-3 and J usage is TRBJ1-5, with D perhaps matching TRBD1 (5 bases). Germline values: CDR1 ENHRY, CDR2 SYGVKD. Trimming took 8 bases from V and 11 from J, leaving 13 bases between them. CDR3 length equals 11 residues. The CDR3 spells CAIGTGGAQHF. CDR3 bases: TGTGCCATCGGGACGGGAGGGGCCCAGCATTTT.

This clonotype was found a few times. The chain has TRBV20-1 and TRBJ2-3; 9 bases are a match to TRBD1. Trimming took 1 base from V and 1 from J; bases not matched to a gene: 0. CDR1 is DFQATT and CDR2 is SNEGSKA in the germline V gene (reference sequence). CDR3 length: 14 residues. Written as DNA, the CDR3 is TGCAGTGCTAGAGGGACAGGGGGCACAGATACGCAGTATTTT. Translated, it gives CSARGTGGTDTQYF.

In its sample, this clonotype was seen a few times. This chain connects TRBV28 to TRBJ2-5; maybe TRBD1 (5 bases). Trimming removed 5 bases from V and 1 base from J, with 14 bases in between. The CDR3 has 15 amino acids. Per germline, CDR1 MDHEN and CDR2 SYDVKM. CDR3 sequence (DNA): TGTGCCAGCAGTCTAGGGGTAACATCCCAAGAGACCCAGTACTTC. Amino acids: CASSLGVTSQETQYF.

This clonotype was observed a few times. The chain recombines TRBV10-3 with TRBJ2-1; 11 bases agree with TRBD2. The V gene end was trimmed by 6 bases and the J gene end by 4 bases; junction bases not matched to a gene: 8. The CDR3 spans 16 residues. Germline values: CDR1 ENHRY, CDR2 SYGVKD. CDR3 residues: CAISPTSGRAYNEQFF. For the CDR3, the DNA is TGTGCCATCAGCCCTACTAGCGGGAGAGCATACAATGAGCAGTTCTTC.

J is TRBJ2-1 and V is TRBV29-1; maybe TRBD2 (6 bases). CDR3 length: 15 residues. V was clipped by 4 bases and J by 4 bases, with 17 bases between them. Germline assignment: CDR1 SQVTM and CDR2 ANQGSEA. The CDR3 DNA follows: TGCAGCGTTGCCAAAACTAGCTCTAGATACAATGAGCAGTTCTTC. Translating it yields CSVAKTSSRYNEQFF.

This clonotype is labeled as medium-sized. J is TRBJ2-5 and V is TRBV28, with unresolved D. Germline assignment: CDR1 MDHEN and CDR2 SYDVKM. This CDR3 contains 14 residues. V lost 4 bases to trimming and J lost 7 bases, with 16 bases between them. The CDR3 DNA sequence: TGTGCCAGCAGTTCCCCAGCGCAGACCTGGACCCAGTACTTC. Its translation is CASSSPAQTWTQYF.

This clonotype occurred many times. This sequence joins TRBV6-2 or TRBV6-3 and TRBJ1-3; perhaps TRBD1 as D (5 bases). Germline V lookup: CDR1 MNHEY, CDR2 SVGEGT. The CDR3 totals 16 residues. Trimming left V 2 bases short and J 0 bases short, with 11 bases between. The CDR3 region has the DNA TGTGCCAGCAGTTACCTCGACAGAGACTCTGGAAACACCATATATTTT. Translated, it gives CASSYLDRDSGNTIYF.

This chain uses TRBV6-2 or TRBV6-3 with TRBJ1-2; D is perhaps TRBD1 (5 bases). The CDR3 extends over 17 amino acids. V gave up 6 bases and J gave up 3 bases, with 23 bases separating them. CDR1 and CDR2 from the germline V gene are MNHEY and SVGEGT. The CDR3 region has the DNA TGTGCCAGCAGCATAGCCGGGAGAGGGGCCAGTGACTATGGCTACACCTTC. As protein: CASSIAGRGASDYGYTF.

This clonotype has more than one count but fewer than ten. The rearrangement links TRBV29-1 to TRBJ1-1, with D possibly being TRBD1 (6 bases). Trimming left V 1 base short and J 1 base short, with 10 bases between. The germline gives CDR1 SQVTM, CDR2 ANQGSEA. The CDR3 loop spans 14 amino acids. The CDR3 DNA follows: TGCAGCGTTGAAGGAGGGGGTGAGAACACTGAAGCTTTCTTT. It encodes CSVEGGGENTEAFF.

The chain uses TRBV5-1 and TRBJ1-2; 8 bases map to TRBD1. The CDR3 sequence is 14 residues long. V lost 4 bases, J lost 4 bases, and 6 bases stayed unmatched. The germline V gene has CDR1 SGHRS and CDR2 YFSETQ. The CDR3 loop is CASSANGQGYGYTF. The DNA for the CDR3 is TGCGCCAGCAGCGCAAACGGACAGGGCTATGGCTACACCTTC.

This clonotype was observed a handful of times. The chain has TRBV3-1 and TRBJ1-1, with unresolved D. V was shortened by 1 base and J by 5 bases, with 5 bases between the two germline ends. The CDR3 covers 12 residues. In germline, CDR1 is LGHDT, CDR2 YNNKEL (reference sequence). CDR3 protein: CASSQVGTEAFF. CDR3 coding DNA: TGTGCCAGCAGCCAAGTTGGAACTGAAGCTTTCTTT.

This chain joins TRBV15 and TRBJ2-5; 7 bases are shared with TRBD1. V lost 1 base, J lost 5 bases, and 7 bases stayed unmatched. Germline loops: CDR1 LNHNV, CDR2 YYDKDF (reference sequence). This CDR3 has 15 residues. The CDR3 DNA is TGTGCCACCAGCAGAGTCCCAGGGGGTAGGGAGACCCAGTACTTC. Amino acid sequence: CATSRVPGGRETQYF.

This clonotype appeared a few times. The chain recombines TRBV7-2 with TRBJ2-7; TRBD2 matches 16 bases. Germline lookup yields CDR1 SGHTA and CDR2 FQGNSA. Losses at the gene ends were 3 bases for V and 2 bases for J; bases not matched to a gene: 1. The CDR3 is 16 residues long. The CDR3 loop reads CASSLGLAGGTYEQYF. The CDR3 DNA is TGTGCCAGCAGCTTGGGACTAGCGGGAGGGACCTACGAGCAGTACTTC.

This clonotype was counted only a few times. The CDR3 protein is CASSQVSLQQREQYF. The CDR3 DNA follows: TGCGCCAGCAGCCAAGTTTCATTGCAGCAGCGCGAGCAGTACTTC. This chain uses TRBV4-1 with TRBJ2-7, with no clear D. Germline V gene data show CDR1 as MGHRA and CDR2 as YSYEKL. The CDR3 totals 15 residues. Trimming took 1 base from V and 6 from J, leaving 16 bases between them.

The chain joins TRBV29-1 to TRBJ1-1, with D unclear. Trimming removed 3 bases from V and 1 base from J, with 12 bases in between. Germline lookup yields CDR1 SQVTM and CDR2 ANQGSEA. The CDR3 covers 14 residues. This CDR3 is CSVDTSGPNTEAFF. CDR3 DNA sequence: TGCAGCGTTGACACTTCAGGCCCGAACACTGAAGCTTTCTTT.

This clonotype was seen at least ten times. The J gene is TRBJ1-1, the V gene TRBV6-1, with D unclear. CDR1 MNHNS and CDR2 SASEGT come from the germline V gene. V lost 5 bases, J lost 4 bases, and 14 bases lay in between. The CDR3 has 14 amino acids. CDR3 nucleotide sequence: TGTGCCAGCAGTATAATGGGCTGGGGCACTGAAGCTTTCTTT. Translating it yields CASSIMGWGTEAFF.

This clonotype occurred a few times. DNA for the CDR3: TGCAGTGCTAGAACTGGACTAGCGGGGGAGCTCCCAGATACGCAGTATTTT. Its translation is CSARTGLAGELPDTQYF. This chain connects TRBV20-1 to TRBJ2-3; the match to TRBD2 covers 13 bases. J lost 4 bases, V lost 2 bases, and 9 bases had no gene match. CDR1 DFQATT and CDR2 SNEGSKA come from the germline V gene (reference sequence). This CDR3 has 17 residues.

A few counts support this clonotype. At one of its ends the junction is not consistent with the germline gene, which may arise from a read error. V is TRBV28 and J is TRBJ1-2; D is uncertain. Germline values: CDR1 MDHEN, CDR2 SYDVKM. The CDR3 is 11 residues long. The CDR3 protein is CASSFLGGAFF. CDR3 DNA: TGTGCCAGCAGTTTTTTGGGCGGCGCCTTCTTC.

The rearrangement uses TRBV20-1 and TRBJ1-1, with D perhaps TRBD1 (5 bases). The V end lost 6 bases, the J end lost 4 bases, and 21 bases lay between the germline ends. CDR1 is DFQATT, CDR2 SNEGSKA, per germline (reference sequence). There are 15 residues in the CDR3. CDR3 residues: CSAPLSGGRGTEAFF. Written as DNA, the CDR3 is TGCAGTGCGCCCTTAAGCGGGGGTCGCGGCACTGAAGCTTTCTTT.

The sample holds a few counts of this clonotype. The chain combines TRBV6-2 or TRBV6-3 with TRBJ2-1, with D hard to call. This CDR3 is built from 14 residues. V was pared by 1 base and J by 0 bases, with 4 bases between. The germline gives CDR1 MNHEY, CDR2 SVGEGT. The CDR3 here is CASSYFSSYNEQFF. DNA for the CDR3: TGTGCCAGCAGTTACTTTAGCTCCTACAATGAGCAGTTCTTC.

The chain is built from TRBV4-2 and TRBJ1-1; D remains unclear. The CDR3 has 19 residues. Germline-derived CDR1 and CDR2 are LGHNA and YNFKEQ. V gave up 0 bases and J gave up 1 base, with 21 bases separating them. The CDR3 DNA reads TGTGCCAGCAGCCAAGATTCACTCTCTGTCGGTAGATGGAACACTGAAGCTTTCTTT. This gives the protein CASSQDSLSVGRWNTEAFF.

Only a few counts were recorded for this clonotype. The V and J genes are TRBV12-3 or TRBV12-4 and TRBJ2-4; TRBD2 agrees at 8 bases. V lost 5 bases and J lost 6; bases outside the gene matches: 9. The CDR3 has 15 residues. CDR3 region: CASSPRSGTRNIQYF. CDR3 sequence (DNA): TGTGCCAGCAGTCCTAGATCCGGGACTAGAAACATTCAGTACTTC.

The V call is TRBV28, the J call TRBJ1-5; 8 nucleotides align to TRBD1. The V gene's germline CDR1 is MDHEN and CDR2 SYDVKM. There are 14 residues in the CDR3. V lost 6 bases, J lost 6 bases, and 7 bases stayed unmatched. The CDR3 DNA is TGTGCCAGCAGCTCAGGGGGCGCAGGTCAGCCCCAGCATTTT. Encoded protein: CASSSGGAGQPQHF.